These T cell receptor beta chains were read from a single sample in a study of spatial heterogeneity in lung cancer. TCRdb analysed the 5' RACE reads with MiXCR anew, one entry per CDR3 protein. The repertoire has 2,500 or so distinct CDR3 sequences, roughly 13% of them found once; the top ten carry approximately 50%. The sequencing used PBMCs, collected at surgery. The origin of the receptors is a male donor with early-stage non-small cell lung cancer. CDR3s include the opening cysteine and the closing phenylalanine or tryptophan. The order of the fields is J gene, clone size, CDR3 length, D gene, V gene, CDR3 DNA, CDR3 protein. The D gene is left open where the match is weak. Clone size, where shown, is once, few, many, or a class for clones that have expanded.

>TRBJ1-5|many|15|-|TRBV28
TGTGCCAGCAGTTTAAATCCCAGGGATATTCAGCCCCAGCATTTT
CASSLNPRDIQPQHF
>TRBJ2-7|-|15|TRBD2|TRBV9
TGTGCCAGCAGCGACGGAACTAGCGGGACGTACGAGCAGTACTTC
CASSDGTSGTYEQYF
>TRBJ2-3|many|19|TRBD2|TRBV7-2
TGTGCCAGCAGCTTAGCGCTTCTAGCGGGAGCCACCAGCACAGATACGCAGTATTTT
CASSLALLAGATSTDTQYF
>TRBJ2-7|medium-sized|14|-|TRBV27
TGTGCCAGCAGTTTATCACATCCTTCCTACGAGCAGTACTTC
CASSLSHPSYEQYF
>TRBJ2-2|many|14|-|TRBV12-3/TRBV12-4
TGTGCCAGCAGACCGGTCCTGAACACCGGGGAGCTGTTTTTT
CASRPVLNTGELFF
>TRBJ2-3|many|13|-|TRBV7-9
TGTGCCAGCAGCTTTGGGTCGGGAGATACGCAGTATTTT
CASSFGSGDTQYF
>TRBJ2-1|many|14|-|TRBV27
TGTGCCAGCAGCCGGGCCCCACAGAACAATGAGCAGTTCTTC
CASSRAPQNNEQFF
>TRBJ2-5|medium-sized|13|-|TRBV11-2
TGTGCCAGCAGCTTAAGACAGACAGAGACCCAGTACTTC
CASSLRQTETQYF
>TRBJ2-7|many|14|-|TRBV20-1
TGCAGTGCTAGTAGGTGGGAGGACTCCTACGAGCAGTACTTC
CSASRWEDSYEQYF
>TRBJ2-5|many|16|TRBD2|TRBV19
TGTGCCAGTAGCACCCTTTCGGGAGGCCCTCGTGAGACCCAGTACTTC
CASSTLSGGPRETQYF
>TRBJ2-7|many|12|-|TRBV25-1
TGTGCCAGCAGTGGGCCCACGGACGAGCAGTACTTC
CASSGPTDEQYF
>TRBJ1-2|many|16|-|TRBV11-2
TGTGCCAGCAGCCCAACAAAACAGGGTTTGGGGTATGGCTACACCTTC
CASSPTKQGLGYGYTF
>TRBJ1-2|medium-sized|15|TRBD1|TRBV13
TGTGCCAGCAGCTACGGACAGGGGGAGTTTGATGGCTACACCTTC
CASSYGQGEFDGYTF
>TRBJ1-1|many|16|-|TRBV28
TGTGCCAGCAGTTTAAGAGAGGCGATAGGGGACACTGAAGCTTTCTTT
CASSLREAIGDTEAFF
>TRBJ1-1|-|15|TRBD1|TRBV28
TGTGCCAGCAGTTTAAGTTCAGGGGGCATAGTTGTAGCTTTCTTT
CASSLSSGGIVVAFF
>TRBJ2-1|many|14|TRBD2|TRBV28
TGTGCCAGCAGTGTTCGGGGCGGGAGCCTTGAGCAGTTCTTC
CASSVRGGSLEQFF
>TRBJ2-2|medium-sized|13|-|TRBV29-1
TGCAGCGTTGAAGCGTACAGTCCCGGGGAGCTGTTTTTT
CSVEAYSPGELFF
>TRBJ2-1|many|13|-|TRBV27
TGTGCCAGCAGTTTGGGGAGCATCCATGAGCAGTTCTTC
CASSLGSIHEQFF
>TRBJ2-7|many|15|TRBD1|TRBV3-1
TGTGCCAGCAGAAAAGCCGGGACAGCTTCCTACGAGCAGTACTTC
CASRKAGTASYEQYF
>TRBJ2-2|-|16|-|TRBV4-3
TGCGCCAGCAGCCAACCTCCAGACCAGTCGACCGGGGAGCTGTTTTTT
CASSQPPDQSTGELFF
>TRBJ2-1|few|17|TRBD2|TRBV5-1
TGCGCCAGCAGCGAAAGACTAGCGGGAGGCGATGGTAATGAGCAGTTCTTC
CASSERLAGGDGNEQFF
>TRBJ2-1|many|12|-|TRBV3-1
TGTGCCAGCCAGGCAGGAGGGAATGAGCAGTTCTTC
CASQAGGNEQFF
>TRBJ2-6|many|14|-|TRBV5-1
TGCGCCAGCAGCCCCGCCTGGGGGGCCAACGTCCTGACTTTC
CASSPAWGANVLTF
>TRBJ2-7|many|15|TRBD2|TRBV6-2/TRBV6-3
TGTGCCAGCAGTAGCCCCGGGGAGCGGGAGATCGAGCAGTACTTC
CASSSPGEREIEQYF
>TRBJ2-1|medium-sized|16|TRBD2|TRBV28
TGTGCCAGCAGTTTTGCTGCTAGCGGGAGCCACAATGAGCAGTTCTTC
CASSFAASGSHNEQFF
>TRBJ1-6|medium-sized|15|-|TRBV3-1
TGTGCCAGCAACCGACTTACGGTTGAGGATTCACCCCTCCACTTT
CASNRLTVEDSPLHF
>TRBJ2-2|many|16|TRBD2|TRBV23-1
TGCGCCAGCAGTCAGAATATAGCGGGATCGATCGGGGAGCTGTTTTTT
CASSQNIAGSIGELFF
>TRBJ2-7|medium-sized|14|TRBD2|TRBV5-6
TGTGCCAGCAGCATCGGGACTAGCTTCTACGAGCAGTACTTC
CASSIGTSFYEQYF
>TRBJ1-2|medium-sized|15|TRBD1|TRBV5-1
TGCGCCAGCAGCCCGGAGGGACAGGGGTGGGATGGCTACACCTTC
CASSPEGQGWDGYTF
>TRBJ2-7|medium-sized|14|TRBD2|TRBV20-1
TGCAGTGCTAGATCGACTAGCGAAGGGAGCGAGCAGTACTTC
CSARSTSEGSEQYF
>TRBJ2-1|medium-sized|17|-|TRBV18
TGTGCCAGCTCACCTTTCCTGGCGACTACATCCAATGGAGAGCAGTTCTTC
CASSPFLATTSNGEQFF
>TRBJ2-2|few|13|-|TRBV23-1
TGCGCCAGTGGGGATACGAACACCGGGGAGCTGTTTTTT
CASGDTNTGELFF
>TRBJ2-1|many|13|-|TRBV7-8
TGTGCCAGCGGAACTCGATTCGACAATGAGCAGTTCTTC
CASGTRFDNEQFF
>TRBJ1-1|medium-sized|10|-|TRBV29-1
TGCAGCGCCCAGAACACTGAAGCTTTCTTT
CSAQNTEAFF
>TRBJ2-7|medium-sized|15|TRBD2|TRBV13
TGTGCCAGCAGCCCGGGACTAGCCCATTCCTACGAGCAGTACTTC
CASSPGLAHSYEQYF
>TRBJ2-7|many|14|-|TRBV10-1
TGCGCCAGCAGTGAGAGATACAGGGCGGACGAGCAGTACTTC
CASSERYRADEQYF
>TRBJ1-1|medium-sized|13|-|TRBV12-3/TRBV12-4
TGTGCCAGCACCCCGGGAGGGATCACTGAAGCTTTCTTT
CASTPGGITEAFF
>TRBJ1-1|-|14|-|TRBV10-3
TGTGCCATCAGTGTGGCAGGGTATAACACTGAAGCTTTCTTT
CAISVAGYNTEAFF
>TRBJ1-2|few|15|-|TRBV5-1
TGCGCCAGCCACCCCGGACTGACGGGGCTCTATGGCTACACCTTC
CASHPGLTGLYGYTF